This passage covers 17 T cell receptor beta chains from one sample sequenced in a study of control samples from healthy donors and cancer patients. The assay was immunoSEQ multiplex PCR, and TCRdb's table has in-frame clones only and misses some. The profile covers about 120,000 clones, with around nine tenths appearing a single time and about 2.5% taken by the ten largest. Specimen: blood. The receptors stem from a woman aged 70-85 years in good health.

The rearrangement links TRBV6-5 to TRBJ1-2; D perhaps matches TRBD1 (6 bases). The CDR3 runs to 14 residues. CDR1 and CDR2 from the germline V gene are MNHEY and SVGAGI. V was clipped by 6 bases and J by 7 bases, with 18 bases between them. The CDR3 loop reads CASSSVSGGSGYTF. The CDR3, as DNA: TGTGCCAGCAGCTCCGTCTCTGGGGGCTCTGGCTACACCTTC.

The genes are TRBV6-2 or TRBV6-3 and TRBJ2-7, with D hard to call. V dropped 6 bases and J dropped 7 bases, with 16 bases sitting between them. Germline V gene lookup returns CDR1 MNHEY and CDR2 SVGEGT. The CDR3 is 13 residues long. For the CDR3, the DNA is TGTGCCAGCAGCCTGCCCCCAAGGTGGGAGCAGTACTTC. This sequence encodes CASSLPPRWEQYF.

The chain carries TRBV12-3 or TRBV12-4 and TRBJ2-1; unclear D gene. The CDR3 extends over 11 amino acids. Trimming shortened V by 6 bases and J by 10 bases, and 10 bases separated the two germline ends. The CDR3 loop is CASRFTGEQFF. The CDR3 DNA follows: TGTGCCAGCAGATTCACGGGCGAGCAGTTCTTC.

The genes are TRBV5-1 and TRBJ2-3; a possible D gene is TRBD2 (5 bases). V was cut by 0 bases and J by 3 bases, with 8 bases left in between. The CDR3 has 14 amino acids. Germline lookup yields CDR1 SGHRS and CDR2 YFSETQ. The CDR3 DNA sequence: TGCGCCAGCAGCTTGGGGTCGGGGACAGATACGCAGTATTTT. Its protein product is CASSLGSGTDTQYF.

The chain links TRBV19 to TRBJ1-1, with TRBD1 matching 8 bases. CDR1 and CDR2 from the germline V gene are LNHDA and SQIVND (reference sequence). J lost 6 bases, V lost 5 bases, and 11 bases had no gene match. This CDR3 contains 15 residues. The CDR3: CASSVAGQAAAEAFF. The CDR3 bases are TGTGCCAGTAGTGTTGCGGGACAGGCGGCAGCTGAAGCTTTCTTT.

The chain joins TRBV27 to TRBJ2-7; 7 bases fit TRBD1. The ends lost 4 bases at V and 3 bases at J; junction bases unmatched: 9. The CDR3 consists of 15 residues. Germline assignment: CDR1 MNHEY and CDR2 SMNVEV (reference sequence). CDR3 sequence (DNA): TGTGCCAGCAGTTCATACCGGAGACAGGGCTACGAGCAGTACTTC. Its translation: CASSSYRRQGYEQYF.

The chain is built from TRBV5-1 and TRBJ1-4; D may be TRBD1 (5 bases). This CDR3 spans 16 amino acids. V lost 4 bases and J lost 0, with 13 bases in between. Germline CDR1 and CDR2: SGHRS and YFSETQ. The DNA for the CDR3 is TGCGCCAGCAGCCGCGTCACAGGAGCAACTAATGAAAAACTGTTTTTT. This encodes CASSRVTGATNEKLFF.

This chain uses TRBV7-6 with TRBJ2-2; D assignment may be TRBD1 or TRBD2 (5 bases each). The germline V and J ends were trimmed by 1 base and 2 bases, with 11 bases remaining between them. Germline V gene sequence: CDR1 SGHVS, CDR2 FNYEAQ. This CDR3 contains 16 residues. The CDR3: CASSLETGTNTGELFF. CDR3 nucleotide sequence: TGTGCCAGCAGCTTAGAAACCGGGACCAACACCGGGGAGCTGTTTTTT.

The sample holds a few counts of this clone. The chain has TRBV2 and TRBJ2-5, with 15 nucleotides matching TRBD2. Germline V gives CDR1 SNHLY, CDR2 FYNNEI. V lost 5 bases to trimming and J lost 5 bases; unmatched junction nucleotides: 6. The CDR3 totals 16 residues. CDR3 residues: CASSWTSGGARETQYF. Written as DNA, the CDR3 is TGTGCCAGCAGTTGGACTAGCGGGGGGGCCCGGGAGACCCAGTACTTC.

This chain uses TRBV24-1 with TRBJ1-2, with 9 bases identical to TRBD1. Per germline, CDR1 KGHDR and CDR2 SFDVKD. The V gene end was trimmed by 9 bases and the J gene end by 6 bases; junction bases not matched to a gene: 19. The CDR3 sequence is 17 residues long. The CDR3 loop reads CATAKDGTGFPPHGYTF. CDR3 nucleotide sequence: TGTGCCACCGCCAAAGATGGGACAGGGTTCCCTCCCCATGGCTACACCTTC.

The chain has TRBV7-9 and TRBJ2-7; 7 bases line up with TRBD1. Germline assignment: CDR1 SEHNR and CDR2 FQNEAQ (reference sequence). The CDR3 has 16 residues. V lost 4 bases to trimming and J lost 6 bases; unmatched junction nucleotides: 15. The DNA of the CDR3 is TGTGCCAGCAGCTCCCGCCGGACAGGTGGCGGCGGCGAGCAGTACTTC. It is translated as CASSSRRTGGGGEQYF.

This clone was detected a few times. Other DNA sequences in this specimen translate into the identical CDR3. DNA for the CDR3: TGCGCCAGCAGCTTGGATGGGGGCAATCAGCCCCAGCATTTT. Translating gives CASSLDGGNQPQHF. The chain carries TRBV5-1 and TRBJ1-5; D not resolved. CDR3 length: 14 residues. Germline CDR1 is SGHRS and CDR2 is YFSETQ. Trimming stripped 0 bases from V and 2 bases from J, with 6 bases between.

The CDR3 loop reads CASSNYTGSTDTQYF. CDR3 in DNA: TGTGCCAGCAGCAATTACACGGGAAGCACAGATACGCAGTATTTT. This rearrangement joins TRBV9 to TRBJ2-3; possibly TRBD2 for D (5 bases). CDR3 size: 15 residues. Germline lookup yields CDR1 SGDLS and CDR2 YYNGEE. The V and J ends lost 4 bases and 0 bases respectively, with 12 bases between them. Supplemented by reference TRBV9 and TRBJ2-3, the full variable domain reads DSGVTQTPKHLITATGQRVTLRCSPRSGDLSVYWYQQSLDQGLQFLIQYYNGEERAKGNILERFSAQQFPDLHSELNLSSLELGDSALYFCASSNYTGSTDTQYFGPGTRLTVL.

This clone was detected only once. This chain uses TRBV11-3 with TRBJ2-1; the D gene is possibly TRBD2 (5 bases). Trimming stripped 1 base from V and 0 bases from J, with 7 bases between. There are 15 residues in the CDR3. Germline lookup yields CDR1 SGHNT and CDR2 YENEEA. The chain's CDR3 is CASSLVGSSYNEQFF. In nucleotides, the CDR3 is TGTGCCAGCAGCTTAGTTGGGAGCTCCTACAATGAGCAGTTCTTC. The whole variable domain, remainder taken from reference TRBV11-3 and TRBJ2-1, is EAGVVQSPRYKIIEKKQPVAFWCNPISGHNTLYWYLQNLGQGPELLIRYENEEAVDDSQLPKDRFSAERLKGVDSTLKIQPAELGDSAVYLCASSLVGSSYNEQFFGPGTRLTVL.

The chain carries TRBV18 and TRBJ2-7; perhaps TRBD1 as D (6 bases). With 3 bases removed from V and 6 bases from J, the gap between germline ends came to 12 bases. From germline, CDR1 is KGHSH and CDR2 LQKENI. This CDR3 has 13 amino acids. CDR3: CASSPDSLIEQYF. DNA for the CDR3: TGTGCCAGCTCACCGGACAGTCTAATCGAGCAGTACTTC.

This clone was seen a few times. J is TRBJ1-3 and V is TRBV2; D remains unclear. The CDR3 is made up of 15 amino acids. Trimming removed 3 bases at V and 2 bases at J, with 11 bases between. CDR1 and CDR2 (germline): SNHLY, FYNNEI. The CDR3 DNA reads TGTGCCAGCAGTGAGTGGTGGGAGGCTGGAAACACCATATATTTT. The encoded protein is CASSEWWEAGNTIYF. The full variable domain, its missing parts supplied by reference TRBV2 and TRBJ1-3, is EPEVTQTPSHQVTQMGQEVILRCVPISNHLYFYWYRQILGQKVEFLVSFYNNEISEKSEIFDDQFSVERPDGSNFTLKIRSTKLEDSAMYFCASSEWWEAGNTIYFGEGSWLTVV.

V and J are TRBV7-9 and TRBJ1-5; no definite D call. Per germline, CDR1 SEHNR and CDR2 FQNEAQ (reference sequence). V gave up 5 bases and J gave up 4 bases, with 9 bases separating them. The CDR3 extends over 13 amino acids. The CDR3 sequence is CASSLFGNQPQHF. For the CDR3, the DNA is TGTGCCAGCAGCCTATTTGGGAATCAGCCCCAGCATTTT.